This is a list of T cell receptor beta chains from one sample in a study of blood T cell repertoires in COVID-19. The assay was immunoSEQ multiplex PCR, and TCRdb's table has in-frame clones only and misses some. In the table there are around 70,000 clones, roughly 76% of which are singletons. Sequencing input: peripheral blood. The receptors were gathered from a woman in her sixties or seventies with acute or convalescent COVID-19. CDR3s include the opening cysteine and the closing phenylalanine or tryptophan. The D gene is left open where the match is weak. Rows may omit the clone size; those that give it use once, few, many or a size class.

d_call,clone_size,j_call,v_call,cdr3_aa,cdr3_nt
NA,NA,TRBJ2-5,TRBV5-1,CASSLVWQGETQYF,TGCGCCAGCAGCTTGGTCTGGCAGGGAGAGACCCAGTACTTC
NA,NA,TRBJ1-2,TRBV6-5,CATAVGGTNGYTF,TGTGCCACGGCCGTTGGAGGGACCAATGGCTACACCTTC
NA,NA,TRBJ1-5,TRBV27,CASIPAGGQPQHF,TGTGCCAGCATCCCCGCGGGAGGTCAGCCCCAGCATTTT
TRBD2,NA,TRBJ2-3,TRBV6-5,CASSSELGGSADTQYF,TGTGCCAGCAGTTCGGAACTAGGCGGGAGCGCAGATACGCAGTATTTT
TRBD2,NA,TRBJ2-1,TRBV9,CASSVGGLAGNNEQFF,TGTGCCAGCAGCGTAGGAGGACTAGCGGGAAACAATGAGCAGTTCTTC
NA,NA,TRBJ1-4,TRBV29-1,CSAPLGGNEKLFF,TGCAGCGCCCCCCTAGGGGGTAATGAAAAACTGTTTTTT
NA,NA,TRBJ1-3,TRBV5-6,CASSPAGRNTIYF,TGTGCCAGCAGCCCCGCCGGCAGGAACACCATATATTTT
NA,NA,TRBJ2-1,TRBV6-6,CASRPRGENEQFF,TGTGCCAGCAGACCTCGCGGGGAAAATGAGCAGTTCTTC
TRBD2,NA,TRBJ2-1,TRBV5-4,CASSLMWLAGENEQFF,TGTGCCAGCAGCTTGATGTGGCTAGCGGGGGAAAATGAGCAGTTCTTC
NA,NA,TRBJ2-5,TRBV7-2,CASSAAFETQYF,TGTGCCAGCAGCGCGGCGTTCGAGACCCAGTACTTC
TRBD2,NA,TRBJ2-7,TRBV9,CASRPTQREGTYEQYF,TGTGCCAGCAGACCCACACAGCGGGAGGGAACCTACGAGCAGTACTTC
NA,NA,TRBJ2-7,TRBV28,CASSHSHEQYF,TGTGCCAGCAGCCATTCCCACGAGCAGTACTTC
NA,many,TRBJ2-3,TRBV19,CASTSPGASDTQYF,TGTGCCAGTACCTCACCGGGAGCATCAGATACGCAGTATTTT
NA,NA,TRBJ1-4,TRBV25-1,CASTLTASDEKLFF,TGTGCCAGCACCCTAACAGCTAGCGATGAAAAACTGTTTTTT
TRBD1,NA,TRBJ2-5,TRBV5-4,CASRPRTGRTETQYF,TGTGCCAGCAGACCGCGGACAGGGAGAACGGAGACCCAGTACTTC
TRBD2,few,TRBJ2-7,TRBV28,CASSPGTSGSYEQYF,TGTGCCAGCAGCCCCGGGACTAGCGGGTCTTACGAGCAGTACTTC